The 14 T cell receptor beta chains reported below all come from one sample, sequenced in a study of cytomegalovirus exposure and HLA in healthy donors. Primers: 60 Vbeta forward and 13 Jbeta reverse. Using immunoSEQ multiplex PCR, the repertoire was profiled, and TCRdb retains in-frame clones only, with some absent. This table holds about 160,000 clones, less than 85% found once. Sequencing input: PBMCs. These receptors all stem from a man in his sixties in good health and CMV-seronegative.

The chain combines TRBV5-4 with TRBJ1-4; D may be TRBD1 (5 bases). Trimming took 4 bases from V and 6 from J, leaving 13 bases between them. The CDR3 has 14 residues. Germline-derived CDR1 and CDR2 are SGHNT and YYREEE (reference sequence). The CDR3 nucleotides read TGTGCCAGCAGCCCACCGGGGGTGCATGAAAAACTGTTTTTT. This sequence encodes CASSPPGVHEKLFF.

This chain uses TRBV19 with TRBJ2-2; no firm D call. Trimming stripped 5 bases from V and 1 base from J, with 5 bases between. There are 13 residues in the CDR3. Germline V CDR1 and CDR2: LNHDA, SQIVND (reference sequence). The CDR3 sequence: CASSSQNTGELFF. The CDR3 nucleotides read TGTGCCAGTAGTTCCCAGAACACCGGGGAGCTGTTTTTT.

The rearrangement uses TRBV14 and TRBJ2-5, with D possibly being TRBD1 (6 bases). Trimming stripped 1 base from V and 6 bases from J, with 15 bases between. The germline V gene has CDR1 SGHDN and CDR2 FVKESK. This CDR3 region has 15 residues. CDR3 loop: CASSQARGPVQTQYF. The CDR3 bases are TGTGCCAGCAGCCAAGCCAGGGGCCCGGTGCAGACCCAGTACTTC.

As for this clone: Within the sample, other DNA sequences also encode this same CDR3. The J gene is TRBJ1-1, the V gene TRBV7-9, with TRBD1 as a possible D gene (6 bases). The CDR3 sequence is 13 residues long. Looked up from germline, CDR1 is SEHNR and CDR2 is FQNEAQ (reference sequence). V was clipped by 4 bases and J by 9 bases, with 15 bases between them. The CDR3 loop reads CASSYGQLAQAFF. The DNA of the CDR3 is TGTGCCAGCAGCTATGGACAGCTAGCTCAAGCTTTCTTT. Full variable domain (remainder filled in from reference TRBV7-9 and TRBJ1-1): DTGVSQNPRHKITKRGQNVTFRCDPISEHNRLYWYRQTLGQGPEFLTYFQNEAQLEKSRLLSDRFSAERPKGSFSTLEIQRTEQGDSAMYLCASSYGQLAQAFFGQGTRLTVV.

This clone was counted between two and nine times. The rearrangement joins TRBV30 to TRBJ1-4; D is perhaps TRBD1 (6 bases). The CDR3 is made up of 14 amino acids. V lost 3 bases to trimming and J lost 5 bases, with 13 bases between them. CDR1 and CDR2 (germline): GTSNPN, SVGIG (reference sequence). The CDR3 loop reads CAWSGGGLNEKLFF. In DNA form, the CDR3 reads TGTGCCTGGAGCGGCGGGGGGCTAAATGAAAAACTGTTTTTT.

The chain has TRBV29-1 and TRBJ2-1; tentatively, D is TRBD2 (7 bases). The CDR3 covers 15 residues. V was cut by 7 bases and J by 4 bases, with 20 bases left in between. Germline CDR1 is SQVTM and CDR2 is ANQGSEA. As DNA, the CDR3 is TGCAGCGGGGGGGGCGGGGATCACCTTTACAATGAGCAGTTCTTC. As protein: CSGGGGDHLYNEQFF.

V is TRBV19 and J is TRBJ2-2; 8 nucleotides line up with TRBD2. Trimming at V came to 10 bases and at J to 6 bases, leaving 10 bases not matched to a gene. CDR1 and CDR2 (germline): LNHDA, SQIVND (reference sequence). The CDR3 is 14 residues long. For the CDR3, the DNA is TGTGCCACAACCAGCGGGAGTATATCCGGGGAGCTGTTTTTT. It translates to CATTSGSISGELFF.

The chain uses TRBV7-3 and TRBJ1-4; 7 nucleotides match TRBD1. The CDR3 spans 15 residues. The V gene end was trimmed by 0 bases and the J gene end by 3 bases; junction bases not matched to a gene: 1. Germline loops: CDR1 SGHTA, CDR2 FQGTGA. The CDR3 reads CASSLTGQPNEKLFF. Here the CDR3 DNA reads TGTGCCAGCAGCTTAACGGGACAGCCTAATGAAAAACTGTTTTTT.

This clone came up a few times. V and J are TRBV19 and TRBJ2-3, with 9 nucleotides matching TRBD2. Trimming removed 8 bases from V and 4 bases from J; junction bases left unmatched: 4. The germline V gene has CDR1 LNHDA and CDR2 SQIVND (reference sequence). This CDR3 comprises 13 residues. Here the CDR3 DNA reads TGTGCCAGTGGTCGACTAGCGGCAGATACGCAGTATTTT. Its translation: CASGRLAADTQYF. Variable domain in full (rest from reference TRBV19 and TRBJ2-3): DGGITQSPKYLFRKEGQNVTLSCEQNLNHDAMYWYRQDPGQGLRLIYYSQIVNDFQKGDIAEGYSVSREKKESFPLTVTSAQKNPTAFYLCASGRLAADTQYFGPGTRLTVL.

The chain carries TRBV7-6 and TRBJ1-1; 10 bases match TRBD1. The CDR3 sequence is 16 residues long. Trimming at V came to 5 bases and at J to 4 bases, leaving 10 bases not matched to a gene. Germline values: CDR1 SGHVS, CDR2 FNYEAQ. CDR3 nucleotides: TGTGCCAGCAGCGCCGACCGGGACAGGGGTTTCACTGAAGCTTTCTTT. This sequence encodes CASSADRDRGFTEAFF.

Remarks on this clone: Other DNA variants within this sample encode the same CDR3. V gene TRBV4-1 combines with J gene TRBJ1-1, with a possible D match to TRBD1 (5 bases). CDR3 length equals 16 residues. Germline V CDR1 and CDR2: MGHRA, YSYEKL. Trimming shortened V by 0 bases and J by 5 bases, and 16 bases separated the two germline ends. CDR3 protein: CASSQDIEAGPTEAFF. The CDR3 coding sequence is TGCGCCAGCAGCCAAGATATCGAGGCAGGGCCGACTGAAGCTTTCTTT.

This clone appeared a few times. The chain joins TRBV12-5 to TRBJ2-1; D uncertain. The CDR3 totals 14 residues. Germline V lookup: CDR1 LGHNT, CDR2 FRNRAP. Trimming shortened V by 3 bases and J by 4 bases, and 10 bases separated the two germline ends. CDR3 in DNA: TGTGCTAGTGGTTTATCCCGCGGTTACAATGAGCAGTTCTTC. It yields the protein CASGLSRGYNEQFF. The full variable domain, in which reference TRBV12-5 and TRBJ2-1 provide the parts outside the CDR3, is DARVTQTPRHKVTEMGQEVTMRCQPILGHNTVFWYRQTMMQGLELLAYFRNRAPLDDSGMPKDRFSAEMPDATLATLKIQPSEPRDSAVYFCASGLSRGYNEQFFGPGTRLTVL.

This rearrangement joins TRBV4-3 to TRBJ2-2, with D possibly being TRBD1 (6 bases). V gave up 2 bases and J gave up 8 bases, with 18 bases separating them. The length of the CDR3 is 16 residues. From germline, CDR1 is LGHNA and CDR2 YSLEER. CDR3 loop: CASSQPLQGLRGELFF. DNA for the CDR3: TGCGCCAGCAGCCAACCACTACAGGGTCTCCGAGGGGAGCTGTTTTTT.

In its sample, this clone was seen a few times. The chain employs TRBV7-3 and TRBJ1-2; 10 positions match TRBD1. This CDR3 spans 13 amino acids. V lost 4 bases to trimming and J lost 8 bases; unmatched junction nucleotides: 4. Germline values: CDR1 SGHTA, CDR2 FQGTGA. The DNA for the CDR3 is TGTGCCAGCAGCTCTGGACAGGGGGGAGGCTACACCTTC. Protein product: CASSSGQGGGYTF.